These 19 T cell receptor beta chains came from one sample sequenced in a study of T-cell reconstitution after alpha-beta-depleted transplantation in children. Unique molecular identifiers were used in preparing the TCRbeta library. TCRdb reprocessed the PCR reads via MiXCR and lists one record per CDR3 protein. Counted here are 400,000 to 450,000 distinct CDR3 sequences, over 40% occurring once; the ten biggest clones make up around a quarter. Specimen: PBMCs, collected before TCRalphabeta/CD19-depleted stem cell transplant. Receptors were obtained from a girl aged 2 to 9 with aplastic anemia, due to receive a stem cell transplant.

The sample holds a few counts of this clonotype. This sequence joins TRBV14 and TRBJ1-2; D not certain. CDR1 SGHDN and CDR2 FVKESK come from the germline V gene. V lost 1 base and J 9 bases, leaving 12 bases between the germline ends. This CDR3 is 13 amino acids long. DNA for the CDR3: TGTGCCAGCAGCCAAGGATCGGGCTGGAGCTACACCTTC. Translated: CASSQGSGWSYTF.

This rearrangement joins TRBV20-1 to TRBJ1-1; 9 bases map to TRBD1. The CDR3 extends over 14 amino acids. Looked up from germline, CDR1 is DFQATT and CDR2 is SNEGSKA (reference sequence). Unmatched junction bases numbered 6, after V lost 1 base and J lost 6 bases. The CDR3 DNA reads as TGCAGTGCTAGAGCCGGAACAGGGGGCCCTGAAGCTTTCTTT. It specifies CSARAGTGGPEAFF.

The CDR3 reads CASSLSGISNQPQHF. The CDR3 DNA reads as TGTGCCAGCAGTTTAAGCGGGATTAGCAATCAGCCCCAGCATTTT. The gene calls are TRBV12-3 or TRBV12-4 and TRBJ1-5; no firm D call. The CDR3 totals 15 residues. V lost 2 bases and J 0 bases, leaving 8 bases between the germline ends.

This clonotype was recorded a few times. The V gene is TRBV7-2, the J gene TRBJ2-3; TRBD1 aligns across 7 bases. Trimming cost V 1 base and J 5 bases; bases outside gene matches: 6. The CDR3 sequence is 15 residues long. Per germline, CDR1 SGHTA and CDR2 FQGNSA. CDR3 residues: CASSLDRGRRDTQYF. The CDR3 nucleotides are TGTGCCAGCAGCTTAGACAGGGGCCGAAGAGATACGCAGTATTTT. Looking up the rest from reference TRBV7-2 and TRBJ2-3 gives the full variable domain: GAGVSQSPSNKVTEKGKDVELRCDPISGHTALYWYRQSLGQGLEFLIYFQGNSAPDKSGLPSDRFSAERTGGSVSTLTIQRTQQEDSAVYLCASSLDRGRRDTQYFGPGTRLTVL.

This rearrangement joins TRBV29-1 to TRBJ2-7; the match to TRBD1 covers 7 bases. CDR3 length equals 15 residues. The germline V gene has CDR1 SQVTM and CDR2 ANQGSEA. V was pared by 2 bases and J by 0 bases, with 7 bases of the junction left unmatched. CDR3: CSVEMRGQSSYEQYF. The CDR3 DNA is TGCAGCGTTGAAATGAGGGGACAGAGCTCCTACGAGCAGTACTTC.

This chain uses TRBV12-3 or TRBV12-4 with TRBJ1-3, with TRBD1 matching over 8 bases. There are 14 residues in the CDR3. The trim removed 6 bases at V and 2 bases at J, leaving 3 bases unmatched. DNA of the CDR3: TGTGCCAGCAGACCGACAGGGGCTGGAAACACCATATATTTT. Amino acids: CASRPTGAGNTIYF.

This clonotype occurred many times. The rearrangement links TRBV27 to TRBJ2-2; weak D call: TRBD1 (5 bases). V was pared by 1 base and J by 1 base, with 7 bases between. The CDR3 totals 15 residues. Germline values: CDR1 MNHEY, CDR2 SMNVEV (reference sequence). For the CDR3, the DNA is TGTGCCAGCAGTTTATTTAGGGGGAACACCGGGGAGCTGTTTTTT. Its protein is CASSLFRGNTGELFF.

The chain has TRBV4-3 and TRBJ2-7, with D perhaps matching TRBD1 or TRBD2 (7 bases each). This CDR3 is built from 15 residues. V shed 0 bases and J shed 4 bases, with 13 bases lying between them. Germline CDR1 LGHNA, CDR2 YSLEER. The DNA of the CDR3 is TGCGCCAGCAGCCAAGATCTCAGGGGGGGGTACGAGCAGTACTTC. Its translation is CASSQDLRGGYEQYF.

This chain connects TRBV3-1 to TRBJ2-2, with D possibly matching TRBD2 (6 bases). Germline V lookup: CDR1 LGHDT, CDR2 YNNKEL (reference sequence). The V and J ends lost 9 bases and 4 bases respectively, with 15 bases between them. The CDR3 runs 14 residues. The CDR3 nucleotides read TGTGCCAGTAATGGAGGGAGTCGCACCGGGGAGCTGTTTTTT. This encodes CASNGGSRTGELFF.

This clonotype was counted between two and nine times. The chain joins TRBV6-5 to TRBJ2-5; D possibly matches TRBD1 or TRBD2 (6 bases each). The CDR3 loop spans 14 amino acids. The germline gives CDR1 MNHEY, CDR2 SVGAGI. Deletions cut 3 bases from V and 5 bases from J, with 13 bases between. DNA of the CDR3: TGTGCCAGCAGTTATATCGGGGGCGCGGAGACCCAGTACTTC. Encoded protein: CASSYIGGAETQYF.

The table lists this clonotype with a few counts. The chain employs TRBV4-3 and TRBJ2-1, with 9 bases fitting TRBD2. In germline, CDR1 is LGHNA, CDR2 YSLEER. J gave up 6 bases and V 2 bases, and 8 bases lay outside the gene matches. The CDR3 is 16 amino acids. CDR3 in DNA: TGCGCCAGCAGCCAATCGAGACTAGCGGCCTTCAATGAGCAGTTCTTC. This gives the protein CASSQSRLAAFNEQFF.

This clonotype was observed a few times. The chain has TRBV12-3 or TRBV12-4 and TRBJ2-1, with no clear D. CDR3 length equals 14 residues. The V end was cut by 0 bases, the J end by 4 bases, with 7 bases between. The CDR3 DNA sequence: TGTGCCAGCAGTTTAGCCGTCGGGTACAATGAGCAGTTCTTC. Its translation is CASSLAVGYNEQFF.

The J gene is TRBJ2-5, the V gene TRBV9; 7 nucleotides align to TRBD2. Trimming took 0 bases from V and 5 from J; bases not matched to a gene: 7. This CDR3 has 15 residues. The germline CDR1 and CDR2 sequences are SGDLS and YYNGEE. The CDR3 reads CASSVEGRREETQYF. The CDR3 DNA sequence: TGTGCCAGCAGCGTAGAGGGCAGGCGGGAGGAGACCCAGTACTTC. Full variable domain (outside the CDR3, taken from reference TRBV9 and TRBJ2-5): DSGVTQTPKHLITATGQRVTLRCSPRSGDLSVYWYQQSLDQGLQFLIQYYNGEERAKGNILERFSAQQFPDLHSELNLSSLELGDSALYFCASSVEGRREETQYFGPGTRLLVL.

The J gene is TRBJ1-1, the V gene TRBV9; a weak D match, TRBD1 (5 bases). The CDR3 loop spans 15 amino acids. Between the trimmed V and J ends, which lost 0 bases and 7 bases, there was a span of 16 bases. Germline loops: CDR1 SGDLS, CDR2 YYNGEE. The CDR3 region is CASSVVGRETVEAFF. The CDR3 DNA is TGTGCCAGCAGCGTAGTTGGCAGGGAAACTGTTGAAGCTTTCTTT.

The sample holds many counts of this clonotype. V and J are TRBV18 and TRBJ2-1; D uncertain. The CDR3 sequence is 12 residues long. Trimming pared 3 bases from V and 5 bases from J, leaving 5 bases between. Germline CDR1 KGHSH, CDR2 LQKENI. CDR3 nucleotide sequence: TGTGCCAGCTCACCTCGAGACAATGAGCAGTTCTTC. Its protein is CASSPRDNEQFF.

The genes are TRBV20-1 and TRBJ1-4; D gene uncertain. Trimming shortened V by 0 bases and J by 7 bases, and 9 bases separated the two germline ends. In germline, CDR1 is DFQATT, CDR2 SNEGSKA (reference sequence). CDR3 length equals 13 residues. The DNA of the CDR3 is TGCAGTGCTAGAGAGTGGCGGGGTGAAAAACTGTTTTTT. The encoded protein is CSAREWRGEKLFF.

This chain joins TRBV6-5 and TRBJ2-7, with D perhaps TRBD2 (6 bases). The CDR3 is 14 residues long. Trimming took 3 bases from V and 3 from J, leaving 12 bases between them. CDR1 and CDR2 from the germline V gene are MNHEY and SVGAGI. As DNA, the CDR3 is TGTGCCAGCAGTTATTCTGGGACTGGCTACGAGCAGTACTTC. The encoded protein is CASSYSGTGYEQYF.

This clonotype was seen at least ten times. This sequence joins TRBV19 and TRBJ2-2; D is unresolved. Per germline, CDR1 LNHDA and CDR2 SQIVND (reference sequence). The V and J ends lost 8 bases and 7 bases respectively, with 11 bases between them. The CDR3 sequence is 12 residues long. The CDR3 region is CASSYGFGELFF. The CDR3, as DNA: TGTGCCAGTTCCTATGGTTTCGGGGAGCTGTTTTTT.

The chain has TRBV7-9 and TRBJ2-7, with a possible D match to TRBD1 (5 bases). CDR1 and CDR2 from the germline V gene are SEHNR and FQNEAQ (reference sequence). CDR3 length: 15 amino acids. V lost 5 bases, J lost 5 bases, and 19 bases lay in between. The CDR3 nucleotides read TGTGCCAGCAGCCTACCTGTAGGCAGGGCCGACGAGCAGTACTTC. As protein: CASSLPVGRADEQYF.